One TCR beta chain is described in this entry. Its antigen remains unidentified. The record has no base qualities; no much larger clone is one base away. The collaborating institutions used their own protocols to collect whole blood in K2EDTA tubes. For TCRbeta analysis, collaborators shipped samples as frozen whole blood, isolated PBMCs, or DNA extracted from either of those sample types. TCRbeta CDR3 regions were amplified from genomic DNA using the immunoSEQ Assay, a bias-controlled multiplex PCR. The source study handled its data this way. Nucleated cell counts per sample were estimated from amplification of reference gene primers within the assay. Sequence reads were collapsed and filtered to measure the absolute abundance of every unique TCRbeta CDR3 rearrangement. For each sample, productive Simpson clonality was calculated as the square root of Simpson's diversity index across productive rearrangements. The clones in this table, taken by TCRdb from immuneACCESS, are in-frame only. Not every clone is retained; where verified, under half of the shortfall comes from an unresolved V gene, and the cause of the rest is unknown. Clonal size and the V and J genes are those of that table, whereas D and trimming came from the DNA. This sample holds about 20,000 clones; 88% were observed only once. About 3% of the sample is taken by the ten largest.

This specimen comes from a study of blood T cell repertoires in COVID-19 (TCRdb year 2020). About the investigation overall: Samples covering the acute and convalescent phases of COVID-19 were provided by collaborators in the United States, Italy and Spain. The prospective study material was composed of cDNA or gDNA derived from T cells, B-cell-depleted T cells, or PBMCs. Where HLA class I and class II types were available, the types were taken from metadata supplied by the sample provider, not from assay-based typing. Deeply sampled blood TCRbeta repertoires from subjects exposed to, actively infected with, or recovered from COVID-19 were included in the dataset. A de-identified subject ID, COVID-19 status, age in years and sex were almost always included in the sample metadata. The samples were drawn from the first 160 participants of the ongoing ImmuneRACE study and from 1,254 subjects provided by 6 global collaborators. The repertoires were released in a freely available public database intended as a resource for research on the immune response to SARS-CoV-2. Summary of the overall study and its limitations: Clinical and demographic metadata were provided uncurated, with the amount varying by source and participant.

There are 11 amino acids in the CDR3, from cysteine to phenylalanine inclusive. The only DNA kept is the CDR3, 33 bases in frame from the first base. V was cut back by 2 bases and J by 9 bases, leaving a gap of 4 bases between them. Via the germline V gene (reference sequence), CDR1 is LGHDT and CDR2 YNNKEL. Sequencing was performed on peripheral blood. The sequence links TRBV3-1 (or the pseudogene TRBV3-2) to TRBJ2-2, with no confident D gene call. The clonotype comes from a human donor in a cohort sampled during active COVID-19. The CDR3 region reads CASSQNRELFF. The DNA sequence is given as TGTGCCAGCAGCCAAAACAGGGAGCTGTTTTTT.